These 5 T cell receptor beta chains were sequenced from one sample in a study of cytomegalovirus exposure and HLA in healthy donors. Vbeta (60) and Jbeta (13) primers were used in the PCR. The protocol was immunoSEQ multiplex PCR, while the TCRdb copy is restricted to in-frame clones and leaves out a portion. The repertoire holds fewer than 200,000 clones, approximately 74% seen once, with 2.5% to 3% in the top ten. The source material was PBMCs. These receptor sequences come from a woman between 25 and 40 years old in good health and CMV-seronegative.

This clone came up a few times. The V call is TRBV7-2, the J call TRBJ1-3, with TRBD1 identical over 7 bases. Trimming removed 3 bases from V and 4 bases from J; junction bases left unmatched: 3. In germline, CDR1 is SGHTA, CDR2 FQGNSA. The CDR3 spans 14 residues. CDR3 region: CASSFVGQGNTIYF. The DNA for the CDR3 is TGTGCCAGCAGCTTCGTGGGACAGGGAAACACCATATATTTT.

This sequence joins TRBV5-1 and TRBJ2-3; 11 bases fit TRBD2. The V and J ends lost 4 bases and 1 base, in that order; junction bases with no gene match: 2. The CDR3 is made up of 15 amino acids. Germline lookup yields CDR1 SGHRS and CDR2 YFSETQ. DNA of the CDR3: TGCGCCAGCAGCATACTAGCGGGGGGCACAGATACGCAGTATTTT. It specifies CASSILAGGTDTQYF. Combining the CDR3 with reference TRBV5-1 and TRBJ2-3 gives the whole variable domain KAGVTQTPRYLIKTRGQQVTLSCSPISGHRSVSWYQQTPGQGLQFLFEYFSETQRNKGNFPGRFSGRQFSNSRSEMNVSTLELGDSALYLCASSILAGGTDTQYFGPGTRLTVL.

The chain joins TRBV25-1 to TRBJ2-7; D is unclear. The V end lost 6 bases, the J end lost 3 bases, and 6 bases lay between the germline ends. The V gene's germline CDR1 is MGHDK and CDR2 SYGVNS. This CDR3 has 11 residues. CDR3 sequence (DNA): TGTGCCAGCAGACAGATCTACGAGCAGTACTTC. Residues: CASRQIYEQYF.

V gene TRBV4-3 combines with J gene TRBJ1-5, with unresolved D. V lost 1 base and J 4 bases, leaving 11 bases between the germline ends. Germline V gives CDR1 LGHNA, CDR2 YSLEER. The CDR3 extends over 15 amino acids. The CDR3: CASSQVVRLNQPQHF. In nucleotides, the CDR3 is TGCGCCAGCAGCCAAGTCGTCAGATTAAATCAGCCCCAGCATTTT.

V and J are TRBV7-2 and TRBJ1-6, with 7 bases that match TRBD1. The CDR3 is 15 amino acids. The trim removed 3 bases at V and 9 bases at J, leaving 8 bases unmatched. CDR1 is SGHTA, CDR2 FQGNSA, per germline. CDR3 nucleotide sequence: TGTGCCAGCAGCTTGACAGGGCCCGGGGCTTCACCCCTCCACTTT. Translating gives CASSLTGPGASPLHF.